This T cell receptor (beta chain) was captured in a study of T cell repertoires in cytomegalovirus infection. Study at large: Researchers turned to recently identified HLA-C-restricted CMV epitopes as well as well-studied HLA-B-restricted ones. An indication of both CMV infection and matching HLA type came from public TCR beta signatures.

This clonotype was counted ten times or more. Its target is not known. Study results and caveats: Accumulated public TCR beta family frequency recognized individuals carrying CMV together with the relevant HLA. HLA-C-restricted CMV clonotypes gave the most frequent clonotype in two of eight donors.

One entry per CDR3 protein, called by TCRdb with MiXCR from the reads. Counted here are 200,000 or so distinct CDR3 sequences, roughly 34% occurring once; the ten biggest clones make up roughly three fifths. The sequence was obtained from a human donor in good health (CMV status not recorded). Some clones in this sample may be carry-over from other donors' samples. Sequenced here: CD8+ T cells from cultured PBMCs, sampled from culture after CMV antigen stimulation.

The CDR3 protein is CASSQDLTQGFYNEQFF. The CDR3 coding sequence is TGCGCCAGCAGCCAAGATTTAACCCAGGGATTCTACAATGAGCAGTTCTTC. This chain links TRBV4-1 with TRBJ2-1, with TRBD1 as a possible D gene (5 bases). Germline CDR1 reads MGHRA; CDR2 reads YSYEKL. The CDR3 is 17 residues long. V was cut by 0 bases and J by 3 bases, with 15 bases left in between.